This record looks at one T cell receptor beta chain sequence and its context. The data were taken from a study of T-cell memory formation after mild COVID-19. TCRdb called the 5' RACE reads again in MiXCR, with one record for every CDR3 protein. In the table there are 400,000 to 550,000 distinct CDR3 sequences, about 23% of which are singletons. Sequenced input: PBMCs or a T cell subset sorted from them (not recorded which). The clonotype originates from an adult woman who had mild COVID-19 (a few samples of this study predate the infection). Cell type and time point are not known.

CDR3: CASSVSMNTEAFF. CDR3 coding DNA: TGTGCCAGCAGCGTTTCTATGAACACTGAAGCTTTCTTT. The chain is built from TRBV9 and TRBJ1-1; no clear D gene. The CDR3 runs to 13 residues. Germline lookup yields CDR1 SGDLS and CDR2 YYNGEE. V gave up 2 bases and J gave up 0 bases, with 5 bases separating them.